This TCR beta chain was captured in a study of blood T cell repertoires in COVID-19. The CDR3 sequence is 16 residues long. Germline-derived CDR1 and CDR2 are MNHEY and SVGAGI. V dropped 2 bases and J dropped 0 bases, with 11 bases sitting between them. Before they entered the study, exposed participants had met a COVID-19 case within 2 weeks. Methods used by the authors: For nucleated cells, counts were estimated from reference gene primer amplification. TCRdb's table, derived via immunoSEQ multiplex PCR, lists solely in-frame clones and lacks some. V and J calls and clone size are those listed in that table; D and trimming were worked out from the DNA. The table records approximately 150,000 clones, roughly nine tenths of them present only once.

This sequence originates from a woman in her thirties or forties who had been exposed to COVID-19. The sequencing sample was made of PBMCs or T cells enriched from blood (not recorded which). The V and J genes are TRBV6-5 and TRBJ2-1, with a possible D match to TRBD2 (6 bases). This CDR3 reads CASSYGGASSYNEQFF. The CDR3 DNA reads TGTGCCAGCAGTTACGGCGGGGCGAGCTCCTACAATGAGCAGTTCTTC.